These 20 T cell receptor beta chains came from one sample sequenced in a study. TCRdb independently ran MiXCR on the 5' RACE reads; one entry per CDR3 protein. The sample shows about 43,000 distinct CDR3 sequences, less than 35% of them seen only once. Sequencing input: memory CD4+ T cells sorted from a lymph node. Subset defined: memory CD4+ T cells, CD4+CD45RO+CD25-. Receptor source: a female donor with breast cancer.

V gene TRBV7-9 combines with J gene TRBJ1-4; D is uncertain. The CDR3 has 15 amino acids. V was clipped by 5 bases and J by 5 bases, with 15 bases between them. Germline lookup yields CDR1 SEHNR and CDR2 FQNEAQ (reference sequence). In DNA form, the CDR3 reads TGTGCCAGCAGCCGAAAACAAGGCCCGAATGAAAAACTGTTTTTT. Protein sequence: CASSRKQGPNEKLFF.

The genes are TRBV7-2 and TRBJ1-1, with 10 positions matching TRBD1. Germline V gene sequence: CDR1 SGHTA, CDR2 FQGNSA. This CDR3 comprises 14 residues. After removal of 6 bases from V and 6 bases from J, the junction contained 7 bases not matched to a gene. CDR3 DNA: TGTGCCAGCAGACCACCCGGGACAGGGGCTGAAGCTTTCTTT. This encodes CASRPPGTGAEAFF.

This clonotype has more than one count but fewer than ten. The chain links TRBV12-3 or TRBV12-4 to TRBJ2-5, with 8 nucleotides matching TRBD1. The CDR3 sequence is 14 residues long. The junction had 8 bases not matched to a gene; V was cut back by 6 bases and J by 5 bases. The CDR3 region is CASSPGQGVETQYF. For the CDR3, the DNA is TGTGCCAGCAGCCCAGGACAGGGCGTCGAGACCCAGTACTTC.

This clonotype has just a few counts. This chain joins TRBV6-2 or TRBV6-3 and TRBJ2-7; D possibly corresponds to TRBD2 (5 bases). CDR3 length: 13 residues. V was cut by 0 bases and J by 9 bases, with 12 bases left in between. CDR1 MNHEY and CDR2 SVGEGT come from the germline V gene. As DNA, the CDR3 is TGTGCCAGCAGTTACTCCGAGGGCCTGGGGCAGTACTTC. This codes for CASSYSEGLGQYF.

The chain combines TRBV20-1 with TRBJ2-2; D is ambiguous. V gave up 4 bases and J gave up 8 bases, with 14 bases separating them. Germline values: CDR1 DFQATT, CDR2 SNEGSKA (reference sequence). The CDR3 runs 13 residues. This chain's CDR3 is CSATNSRKGELFF. The CDR3 nucleotides are TGCAGTGCTACAAATTCCAGGAAGGGGGAGCTGTTTTTT.

The V and J genes are TRBV5-1 and TRBJ2-5, with D tentatively TRBD1 (6 bases). Trimming stripped 4 bases from V and 2 bases from J, with 24 bases between. This CDR3 contains 18 residues. Germline V gene lookup returns CDR1 SGHRS and CDR2 YFSETQ. CDR3 bases: TGCGCCAGCAGCATAAACAGGGACCAACCGGCGGCTCAAGAGACCCAGTACTTC. Protein sequence: CASSINRDQPAAQETQYF.

This chain links TRBV7-3 with TRBJ2-1; D might be TRBD1 (6 bases). Trimming left V 4 bases short and J 4 bases short, with 11 bases between. There are 14 residues in the CDR3. The germline CDR1 and CDR2 sequences are SGHTA and FQGTGA. The CDR3 sequence: CASSSATGYNEQFF. As DNA, the CDR3 is TGTGCCAGCAGCTCGGCTACAGGGTACAATGAGCAGTTCTTC.

The CDR3 loop is CASSVKQGAIEAFF. The CDR3 coding sequence is TGTGCCAGCAGCGTCAAACAGGGAGCGATTGAAGCTTTCTTT. The chain employs TRBV6-5 and TRBJ1-1; D is perhaps TRBD1 (6 bases). Germline CDR1 is MNHEY and CDR2 is SVGAGI. The V gene lost 6 bases and the J gene lost 7 bases, with 18 bases spanning the gap. CDR3 length: 14 amino acids.

The gene calls are TRBV9 and TRBJ2-7; D gene uncertain. Trimming left V 0 bases short and J 3 bases short, with 13 bases between. The CDR3 spans 15 residues. Germline V CDR1 and CDR2: SGDLS, YYNGEE. CDR3 nucleotide sequence: TGTGCCAGCAGCGTAGCGGCAGGACCCCACTACGAGCAGTACTTC. It encodes CASSVAAGPHYEQYF. The full variable domain, its missing parts supplied by reference TRBV9 and TRBJ2-7, is DSGVTQTPKHLITATGQRVTLRCSPRSGDLSVYWYQQSLDQGLQFLIQYYNGEERAKGNILERFSAQQFPDLHSELNLSSLELGDSALYFCASSVAAGPHYEQYFGPGTRLTVT.

The chain has TRBV7-6 and TRBJ2-3; D is ambiguous. The germline CDR1 and CDR2 sequences are SGHVS and FNYEAQ. Between the trimmed V and J ends, which lost 2 bases and 2 bases, there was a span of 5 bases. CDR3 length: 13 amino acids. CDR3 protein: CASSLPHTDTQYF. For the CDR3, the DNA is TGTGCCAGCAGCTTACCCCACACAGATACGCAGTATTTT.

This clonotype showed up just a few times. The chain links TRBV6-5 to TRBJ2-3, with unresolved D. V lost 5 bases, J lost 5 bases, and 8 bases lay in between. The CDR3 spans 12 residues. Germline-derived CDR1 and CDR2 are MNHEY and SVGAGI. The CDR3 region has the DNA TGTGCCAGCAGTAACTTAGGAGATACGCAGTATTTT. Its translation is CASSNLGDTQYF.

This clonotype was seen a few times. The rearrangement uses TRBV4-1 and TRBJ2-1; 8 bases map to TRBD2. Germline V CDR1 and CDR2: MGHRA, YSYEKL. V gave up 4 bases and J gave up 4 bases; unmatched junction bases: 15. The CDR3 runs 18 residues. The DNA for the CDR3 is TGCGCCAGCAGCCCTAGGACTAGCCAGGGAACGGGGTACAATGAGCAGTTCTTC. This gives the protein CASSPRTSQGTGYNEQFF.

This clonotype has a handful of counts. The rearrangement joins TRBV5-1 to TRBJ2-5, with 8 bases lining up with TRBD2. V shed 5 bases and J 1 base; nucleotides not matched to a gene: 4. The CDR3 consists of 14 residues. Germline lookup yields CDR1 SGHRS and CDR2 YFSETQ. CDR3 in DNA: TGCGCCAGCAGAGACGGGAGGGCCCAAGAGACCCAGTACTTC. It translates to CASRDGRAQETQYF. Looking up the rest from reference TRBV5-1 and TRBJ2-5 gives the full variable domain: KAGVTQTPRYLIKTRGQQVTLSCSPISGHRSVSWYQQTPGQGLQFLFEYFSETQRNKGNFPGRFSGRQFSNSRSEMNVSTLELGDSALYLCASRDGRAQETQYFGPGTRLLVL.

V usage is TRBV7-9 and J usage is TRBJ1-2; possibly TRBD1 for D (5 bases). Trimming pared 7 bases from V and 2 bases from J, leaving 14 bases between. This CDR3 has 14 residues. CDR1 is SEHNR and CDR2 is FQNEAQ in the germline V gene (reference sequence). The CDR3, as DNA: TGTGCCAGCACCCCCCAAACAGGCAACTATGGCTACACCTTC. Translation gives CASTPQTGNYGYTF.

This clonotype has more than one count but fewer than ten. J is TRBJ2-1 and V is TRBV7-3; the D gene could be TRBD1 or TRBD2 (5 bases each). Germline V gene lookup returns CDR1 SGHTA and CDR2 FQGTGA. V was clipped by 3 bases and J by 4 bases, with 19 bases between them. This CDR3 is 17 amino acids long. The DNA for the CDR3 is TGTGCCAGCAGCTTCTTCCGCCGGGACCGGGTATACAATGAGCAGTTCTTC. Protein product: CASSFFRRDRVYNEQFF.

The chain combines TRBV12-3 or TRBV12-4 with TRBJ2-2; tentative D call: TRBD2 (5 bases). The length of the CDR3 is 15 residues. V shed 6 bases and J shed 4 bases, with 15 bases lying between them. In nucleotides, the CDR3 is TGTGCCAGCAGCATAGCTAGCATGGGCACCGGGGAGCTGTTTTTT. Translating gives CASSIASMGTGELFF.

V is TRBV7-3 and J is TRBJ2-3; D could derive from TRBD1 or TRBD2 (5 bases each). V gave up 2 bases and J gave up 0 bases, with 9 bases separating them. CDR1 SGHTA and CDR2 FQGTGA come from the germline V gene. CDR3 length: 15 amino acids. CDR3 in amino acids: CASSLWGGSTDTQYF. The CDR3 DNA follows: TGTGCCAGCAGCTTATGGGGCGGGAGCACAGATACGCAGTATTTT.

This clonotype was detected only a few times. The CDR3 region is CASRGKDGNTEAFF. The CDR3 DNA reads as TGTGCCAGTAGGGGTAAGGACGGGAACACTGAAGCTTTCTTT. V and J are TRBV28 and TRBJ1-1, with a possible D match to TRBD1 (5 bases). This CDR3 is built from 14 residues. The V gene lost 9 bases and the J gene lost 1 base, with 15 bases spanning the gap. The germline CDR1 and CDR2 sequences are MDHEN and SYDVKM.

A few counts support this clonotype. This chain connects TRBV7-3 to TRBJ2-1; D not resolved. V was pared by 2 bases and J by 9 bases, with 14 bases between. This CDR3 region has 14 residues. Germline V gene lookup returns CDR1 SGHTA and CDR2 FQGTGA. The CDR3 region has the DNA TGTGCCAGCAGCTTAGGGCCCACCGGCGGTGAGCAGTTCTTC. As protein: CASSLGPTGGEQFF.

A note on this clonotype: Relative to the germline gene, one junction end is altered; a read error may explain this. The chain carries TRBV7-3 and TRBJ2-2, with 7 bases aligning to TRBD1. CDR3 size: 13 residues. Per the germline V gene, CDR1 is SGHTA and CDR2 is FQGTGA. The CDR3, as DNA: TGTACCAGCAGCTTGACAGGGTCCGGGGAGCTGTTTTTT. Amino acid sequence: CTSSLTGSGELFF. Variable domain in full (rest from reference TRBV7-3 and TRBJ2-2): GAGVSQTPSNKVTEKGKYVELRCDPISGHTALYWYRQSLGQGPEFLIYFQGTGAADDSGLPNDRFFAVRPEGSVSTLKIQRTERGDSAVYLCTSSLTGSGELFFGEGSRLTVL.